This T cell receptor beta chain emerged from a study of a mutant IDH1 vaccine in newly diagnosed glioma. Study as a whole: Treated patients comprised 62.5% males and 37.5% females, mean age about 44 years.

The sample's time point: baseline, week 1 (first vaccination visit). Treatment meaning: pre-vaccination baseline after standard-of-care therapy. The astrocytomas were IDH1-mutant, ATRX-negative, and WHO grade 3 or 4. Profiled with immunoSEQ multiplex PCR; TCRdb holds only in-frame clones, not every one. This sample has about 92,000 clones, with 83% found just once. Trimming cost V 2 bases and J 3 bases, with 19 bases left between them. Germline V gene sequence: CDR1 SEHNR, CDR2 FQNEAQ (reference sequence). This CDR3 is 17 amino acids long. The source material was PBMCs, sampled from a glioma patient treated with radiotherapy, temozolomide or both. This sequence was found in a woman aged 45 to 65 with glioma. This chain connects TRBV7-9 to TRBJ1-2; D is uncertain. The CDR3 here is CASSLSSSAGGDYGYTF. The CDR3 region has the DNA TGTGCCAGCAGCTTAAGTTCGAGCGCGGGCGGCGACTATGGCTACACCTTC.